Each of the 2 T cell receptor beta chains below was sequenced from the same sample in a study of blood T cells in healthy people across ages. A sample-barcoded 5' primer and a J-beta primer mix were used in a second PCR of about 7 to 12 cycles. Each CDR3 protein is one row after TCRdb ran MiXCR on the 5' RACE reads. Among more than 900,000 distinct CDR3 sequences, 25% to 35% were seen once, and the ten largest hold roughly a tenth. This sample was shared with a second study, whose subject was T cells of mothers and their children.

Input material: blood. The receptors stem from a woman aged 40 to 50 in good health.

The chain carries TRBV19 and TRBJ1-2; no reliable D call. This CDR3 has 15 residues. CDR1 LNHDA and CDR2 SQIVND come from the germline V gene (reference sequence). Trimming left V 1 base short and J 4 bases short, with 13 bases between. The CDR3 sequence is CASSIGRTSSYGYTF. The DNA for the CDR3 is TGTGCCAGTAGTATAGGCAGAACCTCAAGCTATGGCTACACCTTC.

Remarks on this clonotype: One end of the junction varies from germline; a read error may be responsible. The rearrangement uses TRBV12-3 or TRBV12-4 and TRBJ2-5, with TRBD1 matching 11 bases. CDR3 size: 16 residues. In DNA form, the CDR3 reads TGTGCCAACAGTTTAGTGGACAGGGGGCCTTGGGAGACCCAGTACTTC. Its translation is CANSLVDRGPWETQYF.